The count of the clone carrying this T cell receptor beta chain is one. Its antigen is undetermined. The data stem from a study of radiotherapy plus CTLA-4 blockade in lung cancer. About the research overall: Disease control was achieved by around 33% of patients, and objective responses by about 19%. Study findings and constraints: Early shifts in blood T cell clones, with interferon-beta, reportedly predicted response best. TCR clones originating in tumors grew in number in blood after radiotherapy plus ipilimumab.

Assay: immunoSEQ multiplex PCR; the TCRdb copy retains only in-frame clones and omits some. Of roughly 80,000 clones in the sample, over 70% were seen once. Alongside CTLA-4 blockade with ipilimumab, patients with chemo-refractory metastatic non-small-cell lung cancer received focal radiation. The CDR3 is made up of 16 amino acids. Trimming left V 2 bases short and J 1 base short, with 13 bases between. The sequence came from a human donor with non-small cell lung cancer who had a partial response to radiotherapy plus ipilimumab. Some clones in this sample may be carry-over from other donors' samples. The specimen was peripheral blood, collected from a patient treated with radiotherapy plus ipilimumab. The rearrangement joins TRBV23-1 to TRBJ2-3; a possible D gene is TRBD1 (6 bases). TRBV23-1 qualifies as an ORF whose function is uncertain. CDR3 DNA sequence: TGCGCCAGCAGTCAACCGGACAGTTTGTGCACAGATACGCAGTATTTT. It translates to CASSQPDSLCTDTQYF.